This TCR beta chain comes out of a study of Ad26.COV2.S vaccination and SARS-CoV-2 variants. Study summary: Sample donor was a member of the COV1001 Ad26.COV2.S trial arm.

The treatment is: roughly 20 received Ad26.COV2.S at low or high dose, single or two shots; five or six received placebo; per-sample allocation not given. Samples were taken on day 63 after the first vaccine or placebo injection. With V trimmed by 5 bases and J by 10 bases, 17 bases remained unmatched. The V gene's germline CDR1 is SGHRS and CDR2 YFSETQ. CDR3 size: 15 residues. A remark on this clone: Its antigen is undetermined.

This table comes from immunoSEQ multiplex PCR, and its TCRdb copy is limited to in-frame clones, with some not included. Of around 320,000 clones in the sample, about 82% are singletons; the top ten hold 1.5% to 2%. Overall study results and limits: Vaccinees showed greater spike-specific TCR breadth than placebo recipients.

V is TRBV5-1 and J is TRBJ1-1; 7 nucleotides line up with TRBD1. The sequences come from peripheral blood, collected in a trial of Ad26.COV2.S vaccine versus placebo. This clonotype originated in a person between 18 and 65 years old who received the Ad26.COV2.S COVID-19 vaccine or a placebo. The CDR3 nucleotides read TGCGCCAGCAGTTCCGGGACAGCCTTTGGGTTCGGAGCTTTCTTT. Its translation is CASSSGTAFGFGAFF.